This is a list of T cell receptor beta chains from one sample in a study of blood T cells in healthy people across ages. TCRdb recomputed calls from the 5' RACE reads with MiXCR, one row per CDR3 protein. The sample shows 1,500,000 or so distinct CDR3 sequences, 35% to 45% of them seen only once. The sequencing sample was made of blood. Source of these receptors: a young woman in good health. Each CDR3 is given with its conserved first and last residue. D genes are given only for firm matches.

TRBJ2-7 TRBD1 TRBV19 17 CASSARWTGLSSYEQYF
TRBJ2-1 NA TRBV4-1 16 CASSQDLTSTSMEQFF
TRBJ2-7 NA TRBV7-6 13 CASSVASDYEQYF
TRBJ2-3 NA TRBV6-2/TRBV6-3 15 CASSDPGANTDTQYF
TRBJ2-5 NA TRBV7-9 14 CASSLDVRAVTQYF
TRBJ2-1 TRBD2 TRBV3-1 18 CASSQRRHPGLAGDEQFF
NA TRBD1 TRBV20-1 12 CSARGQVGEQYF
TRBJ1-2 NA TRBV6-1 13 CASRGEAVSTYTF
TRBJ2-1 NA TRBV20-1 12 CSKVAVSGEQFF
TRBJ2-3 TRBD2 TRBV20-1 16 CSANSGRAGSADTQYF
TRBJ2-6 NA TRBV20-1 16 CSASLTSISGANVLTF
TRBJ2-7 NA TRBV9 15 CASSPWDENSYEQYF
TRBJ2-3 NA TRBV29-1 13 CSVEGSATDTQYF
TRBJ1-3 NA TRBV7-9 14 CASSFRTSGNTIYF
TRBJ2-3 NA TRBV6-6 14 CASNEHSVADTQYF
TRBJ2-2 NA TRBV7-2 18 CASSLGLGGGPNTGELFF
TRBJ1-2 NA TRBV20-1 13 CSARDWRGLGYTF
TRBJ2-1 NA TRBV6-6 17 CASSYGRGTEVYNEQFF
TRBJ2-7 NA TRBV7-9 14 CASSFENRGSRQYF
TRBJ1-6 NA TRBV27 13 CASKGSYNSPLRF
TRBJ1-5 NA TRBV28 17 CASSYAGGVYSNQPQHF
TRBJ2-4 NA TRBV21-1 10 CFQGKNIQYF
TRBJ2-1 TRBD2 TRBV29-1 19 CSVGKSLRASGGAYNEQFF
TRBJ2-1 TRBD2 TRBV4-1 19 CASSPRLAVTIISYNEQFF
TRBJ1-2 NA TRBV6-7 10 CPSRGYGYTF
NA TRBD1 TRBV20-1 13 CSAMDRDSYEQFF
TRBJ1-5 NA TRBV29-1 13 CSVASSRNQPQHF
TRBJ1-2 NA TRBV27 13 CASKTGLDYGYTF
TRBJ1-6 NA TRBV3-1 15 CASSQRTGHNSPLHF
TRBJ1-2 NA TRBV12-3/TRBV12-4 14 CASSLRAGHYGYTF
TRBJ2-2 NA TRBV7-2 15 CASSLQHTNTGELFF
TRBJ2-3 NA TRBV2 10 CASRDMTWYF
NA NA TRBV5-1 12 CASSRIYNEQYF
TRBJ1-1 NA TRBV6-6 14 CASSSTAGNTEAFF
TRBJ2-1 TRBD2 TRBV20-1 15 CSALGRTSPYNEQFF
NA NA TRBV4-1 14 CASSRLLASETQYF
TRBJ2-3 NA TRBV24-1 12 CATNDAADTQYF
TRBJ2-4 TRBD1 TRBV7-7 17 CASSPPGTVLAKNIQYF
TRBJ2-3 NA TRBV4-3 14 CASSQEWLGDTQYF